The T cell receptor beta chain under discussion was sequenced for a study of T cell clones after liver transplantation. Study-wide results and limits: A larger donor-reactive than third-party decline suggested partial antigen-specific deletion. Graft donor-reactive T cells may have migrated into the graft rather than being deleted. In most of the 8 subjects, circulating graft-donor-reactive CD4 TCRbeta sequences fell significantly after transplant.

Comments on this clone: The antigen is not known. In the same sample, other DNA sequences code for this CDR3.

Method: immunoSEQ multiplex PCR; TCRdb's copy keeps in-frame clones and lacks some. The table records tens of thousands of clones, less than 75% of them present only once. Trimming removed 6 bases from V and 2 bases from J; junction bases left unmatched: 3. The CDR3 extends over 13 amino acids. Germline-derived CDR1 and CDR2 are SQVTM and ANQGSEA. Here the sequenced sample was CD4+ T cells from blood, taken at the 22-month timepoint. The sequence was obtained from a human patient who received a liver transplant. The graft donor may have given rise to some T cells. This chain links TRBV29-1 with TRBJ2-1; 8 positions agree with TRBD2. The CDR3 nucleotides read TGCAGCGTAGGGACTAGGACCTACAATGAGCAGTTCTTC. This translates into CSVGTRTYNEQFF.